This passage covers 24 T cell receptor beta chains from one sample sequenced in a study of yellow fever vaccine responses in identical twins. TCRdb recomputed calls from the RT-PCR reads with MiXCR, one row per CDR3 protein. The table records about 20,000 distinct CDR3 sequences, around three quarters of them present only once. The input for sequencing was T cells from blood (PBMCs), unsorted or a sorted subset (not recorded which), taken before or after yellow fever vaccination (not recorded which). The receptors derive from a woman between 18 and 29 years old who received the yellow fever vaccine.

This clonotype has just a few counts. The chain uses TRBV2 and TRBJ1-5, with no clear D. The germline gives CDR1 SNHLY, CDR2 FYNNEI. CDR3 length: 12 residues. Trimming removed 6 bases at V and 7 bases at J, with 10 bases between. As DNA, the CDR3 is TGTGCCAGCAGGCTTACAAACCAGCCCCAGCATTTT. Amino acids: CASRLTNQPQHF.

This clonotype was seen more than once but under ten times. J is TRBJ1-2 and V is TRBV24-1; D gene ambiguous. V lost 7 bases to trimming and J lost 7 bases, with 12 bases between them. CDR3 size: 12 residues. CDR1 is KGHDR, CDR2 SFDVKD, per germline. The CDR3 reads CATSEDVGGYTF. The CDR3 coding sequence is TGTGCCACCAGCGAGGATGTGGGTGGCTACACCTTC.

The chain couples TRBV7-6 to TRBJ2-3; D ambiguous. The V end lost 2 bases, the J end lost 0 bases, and 6 bases lay between the germline ends. Germline V gene data show CDR1 as SGHVS and CDR2 as FNYEAQ. The CDR3 runs to 14 residues. The CDR3 sequence: CASSLRPSTDTQYF. DNA for the CDR3: TGTGCCAGCAGCTTAAGACCGAGCACAGATACGCAGTATTTT.

This clonotype was seen only a few times. This rearrangement joins TRBV2 to TRBJ2-7; D call uncertain. There are 13 residues in the CDR3. CDR1 and CDR2 from the germline V gene are SNHLY and FYNNEI. With 5 bases removed from V and 1 base from J, the gap between germline ends came to 9 bases. In nucleotides, the CDR3 is TGTGCCAGCAGTACGACACCTTCCTACGAGCAGTACTTC. As protein: CASSTTPSYEQYF.

There are a few counts of this clonotype. This sequence joins TRBV18 and TRBJ1-1; D gene unclear. Germline lookup yields CDR1 KGHSH and CDR2 LQKENI. V was cut by 4 bases and J by 4 bases, with 7 bases left in between. CDR3 length: 12 residues. CDR3 nucleotides: TGTGCCAGCTCACAGGGCGGCACTGAAGCTTTCTTT. Its protein is CASSQGGTEAFF.

This clonotype was seen only once. The rearrangement uses TRBV4-1 and TRBJ2-7; D call uncertain. The CDR3 sequence is 15 residues long. Deletions cut 0 bases from V and 0 bases from J, with 9 bases between. CDR1 and CDR2 (germline): MGHRA, YSYEKL. CDR3 sequence (DNA): TGCGCCAGCAGCCAAGAAGTGGGTAGCTCCTACGAGCAGTACTTC. Translated, it gives CASSQEVGSSYEQYF.

The chain uses TRBV15 and TRBJ2-2; D might be TRBD2 (5 bases). The CDR3 is 13 amino acids. The germline V gene encodes CDR1 LNHNV and CDR2 YYDKDF (reference sequence). The ends were cut back, 1 base at V and 6 bases at J, with 6 bases in the middle. The CDR3 here is CATSRAGAGELFF. In nucleotides, the CDR3 is TGTGCCACCAGCAGAGCCGGGGCCGGGGAGCTGTTTTTT.

This rearrangement joins TRBV29-1 to TRBJ2-3; 15 nucleotides agree with TRBD2. The CDR3 runs 15 residues. The V segment lost 4 bases and the J segment 3 bases; nucleotides outside the gene matches: 2. Germline lookup yields CDR1 SQVTM and CDR2 ANQGSEA. In nucleotides, the CDR3 is TGCAGCGTTGGAGGACTAGCGGGAGGGACAGATACGCAGTATTTT. Translating gives CSVGGLAGGTDTQYF.

The J gene is TRBJ2-1, the V gene TRBV10-1, with D possibly matching TRBD2 (7 bases). V was pared by 2 bases and J by 7 bases, with 18 bases between. CDR3 length: 16 residues. Germline V CDR1 and CDR2: WNHNN, SYGVQD (reference sequence). Written as DNA, the CDR3 is TGCGCCAGCAGTGAGAGGGGGGGGACCTTCCCTAATGAGCAGTTCTTC. Translating gives CASSERGGTFPNEQFF.

V gene TRBV14 combines with J gene TRBJ2-7, with D hard to call. V lost 0 bases, J lost 3 bases, and 15 bases lay in between. The germline CDR1 and CDR2 sequences are SGHDN and FVKESK. The CDR3 sequence is 16 residues long. The CDR3 spells CASSQDGGPRYYEQYV. The CDR3 bases are TGTGCCAGCAGCCAAGACGGCGGACCGCGCTACTACGAGCAGTACGTC.

The chain has TRBV7-6 and TRBJ2-3; no definite D call. Germline CDR1 is SGHVS and CDR2 is FNYEAQ. This CDR3 comprises 15 residues. V dropped 3 bases and J dropped 0 bases, with 10 bases sitting between them. In nucleotides, the CDR3 is TGTGCCAGCAGCTTGGTCAGGTCTAGCACAGATACGCAGTATTTT. This gives the protein CASSLVRSSTDTQYF. Combining the CDR3 with reference TRBV7-6 and TRBJ2-3 gives the whole variable domain GAGVSQSPRYKVTKRGQDVALRCDPISGHVSLYWYRQALGQGPEFLTYFNYEAQQDKSGLPNDRFSAERPEGSISTLTIQRTEQRDSAMYRCASSLVRSSTDTQYFGPGTRLTVL.

J is TRBJ1-3 and V is TRBV12-3 or TRBV12-4; D call uncertain. With 4 bases removed from V and 6 bases from J, the gap between germline ends came to 7 bases. CDR3 size: 12 residues. Here the CDR3 reads CASSYFKNTIYF. In nucleotides, the CDR3 is TGTGCCAGCAGTTATTTTAAAAACACCATATATTTT.

The table lists this clonotype with a few counts. V and J are TRBV29-1 and TRBJ2-1; D is perhaps TRBD2 (5 bases). The V gene lost 6 bases and the J gene lost 8 bases, with 14 bases spanning the gap. This CDR3 region has 12 residues. Germline assignment: CDR1 SQVTM and CDR2 ANQGSEA. The CDR3 protein is CSVRTAGDEQFF. DNA for the CDR3: TGCAGCGTCCGGACTGCTGGAGATGAGCAGTTCTTC.

The rearrangement uses TRBV5-1 and TRBJ2-3, with 13 bases matching TRBD2. The CDR3 covers 16 residues. The V and J ends lost 1 base and 4 bases, in that order; junction bases with no gene match: 3. Germline CDR1 SGHRS, CDR2 YFSETQ. The CDR3: CASSLTSGRAPDTQYF. For the CDR3, the DNA is TGCGCCAGCAGCTTGACTAGCGGGAGGGCCCCAGATACGCAGTATTTT.

The V and J genes are TRBV5-1 and TRBJ2-5; 12 bases are shared with TRBD2. CDR1 is SGHRS, CDR2 YFSETQ, per germline. This CDR3 spans 15 amino acids. Germline trimming cut 4 bases from V and 2 bases from J; bases unmatched to any gene: 3. CDR3 sequence: CASSPLAGGQETQYF. The CDR3 DNA sequence: TGCGCCAGCAGCCCACTAGCGGGGGGTCAAGAGACCCAGTACTTC.

The chain couples TRBV29-1 to TRBJ2-7, with D possibly TRBD2 on 6 matching bases. The CDR3 runs 12 residues. From germline, CDR1 is SQVTM and CDR2 ANQGSEA. The V and J ends lost 3 bases and 1 base respectively, with 7 bases between them. This CDR3 reads CSVDGGSYEQYF. The DNA for the CDR3 is TGCAGCGTTGACGGGGGATCCTACGAGCAGTACTTC.

This clonotype was counted only a few times. This rearrangement joins TRBV29-1 to TRBJ2-4; 11 bases map to TRBD1. Germline V gene data show CDR1 as SQVTM and CDR2 as ANQGSEA. The CDR3 covers 13 residues. V shed 7 bases and J 6 bases; nucleotides not matched to a gene: 5. CDR3 nucleotides: TGCAGCGCCGAAGGGACAGGGGGAAACATTCAGTACTTC. Its protein product is CSAEGTGGNIQYF.

This sequence joins TRBV28 and TRBJ2-5; 8 bases agree with TRBD1. The CDR3 consists of 15 residues. Germline lookup yields CDR1 MDHEN and CDR2 SYDVKM. Germline trimming cut 6 bases from V and 5 bases from J; bases unmatched to any gene: 11. CDR3 nucleotide sequence: TGTGCCAGCAGCCCCCCAGGGGGCTGGGGGGAGACCCAGTACTTC. The encoded protein is CASSPPGGWGETQYF.

In this sample, this clonotype turned up once. The rearrangement uses TRBV6-5 and TRBJ2-5, with D perhaps TRBD1 (6 bases). CDR1 and CDR2 from the germline V gene are MNHEY and SVGAGI. V dropped 2 bases and J dropped 7 bases, with 14 bases sitting between them. The CDR3 extends over 14 amino acids. CDR3 residues: CASSYKTGSWTQYF. The CDR3 DNA sequence: TGTGCCAGCAGTTACAAGACAGGTTCATGGACCCAGTACTTC.

This rearrangement joins TRBV28 to TRBJ2-7; TRBD1 is a possible D gene (6 bases). Germline CDR1 is MDHEN and CDR2 is SYDVKM. With 6 bases removed from V and 0 bases from J, the gap between germline ends came to 12 bases. This CDR3 has 14 amino acids. Here the CDR3 reads CASRYRVNSYEQYV. The CDR3 nucleotides read TGTGCCAGCAGATACAGGGTGAACTCCTACGAGCAGTACGTC.

The chain uses TRBV2 and TRBJ1-1; 12 nucleotides match TRBD1. With 8 bases clipped from V and 5 bases from J, the junction kept 9 bases outside the gene matches. The CDR3 spans 15 residues. Germline lookup yields CDR1 SNHLY and CDR2 FYNNEI. The CDR3 sequence is CASPGQGALGTEAFF. The DNA for the CDR3 is TGTGCCAGCCCGGGACAGGGGGCTCTGGGGACTGAAGCTTTCTTT. Using reference TRBV2 and TRBJ1-1 for the parts outside the CDR3, the full variable domain is EPEVTQTPSHQVTQMGQEVILRCVPISNHLYFYWYRQILGQKVEFLVSFYNNEISEKSEIFDDQFSVERPDGSNFTLKIRSTKLEDSAMYFCASPGQGALGTEAFFGQGTRLTVV.

The chain combines TRBV7-6 with TRBJ2-6, with D hard to call. The CDR3 spans 16 residues. CDR1 and CDR2 (germline): SGHVS, FNYEAQ. Deletions cut 2 bases from V and 0 bases from J, with 8 bases between. CDR3 sequence (DNA): TGTGCCAGCAGCTTATCCGCAAACTCTGGGGCCAACGTCCTGACTTTC. It codes for CASSLSANSGANVLTF.

The chain couples TRBV2 to TRBJ2-1, with D possibly TRBD2 on 5 matching bases. The CDR3 length is 14 residues. V lost 3 bases and J 7 bases, leaving 13 bases between the germline ends. In germline, CDR1 is SNHLY, CDR2 FYNNEI. The CDR3 DNA is TGTGCCAGCAGTGAGACTCGGGATAAAAATGAGCAGTTCTTC. Its protein is CASSETRDKNEQFF.

V is TRBV11-2 and J is TRBJ1-2; 9 bases align to TRBD1. The junction had 2 bases not matched to a gene; V was cut back by 6 bases and J by 3 bases. Germline V CDR1 and CDR2: SGHAT, FQNNGV. The CDR3 runs to 13 residues. For the CDR3, the DNA is TGTGCCAGCAGGGGACAGGGTGACTATGGCTACACCTTC. Its translation is CASRGQGDYGYTF.